This is a list of T cell receptor beta chains from one sample in a study of response to subunit inactivated influenza vaccine. One entry per CDR3 protein results from TCRdb running MiXCR on the RT-PCR reads. The sample gives over 800,000 distinct CDR3 sequences, about 20% of which show up once; 9.5% to 13% is in the top ten. The sequences come from PBMCs from blood, collected less than 6 days after vaccination. All receptors derive from a man in his forties or fifties who received an inactivated influenza vaccine. Each CDR3 is given with its conserved first and last residue. D genes are given only for firm matches. Where a row states a size, it is once, few, many or the class of an expanded clone; other rows omit it.

J,size,V,D,DNA,CDR3
TRBJ2-5,few,TRBV29-1,TRBD2,TGCAGCGCTAGCGGGGGGGCGAAAGAGACCCAGTACTTC,CSASGGAKETQYF
TRBJ1-6,NA,TRBV20-1,NA,TGCAGTGCTAGAGATCTGGGCAGGGGCCATAATTCACCCCTCCACTTT,CSARDLGRGHNSPLHF
TRBJ2-1,NA,TRBV7-6,NA,TGTGCCAGCAGCAAAGCGTATGGACAGTACAATGAGCAGTTCTTC,CASSKAYGQYNEQFF
TRBJ2-3,few,TRBV13,NA,TGTGCCAGCAGCCAACCTACTAGCACAGATACGCAGTATTTT,CASSQPTSTDTQYF
TRBJ2-3,NA,TRBV4-3,NA,TGCGCCAGCAGCCAAGATCCCCCACCACTTAGCACAGATACGCAGTATTTT,CASSQDPPPLSTDTQYF
TRBJ1-6,NA,TRBV7-2,NA,TGTGCCAGCAGCTTAGTAGGAGGCTATAATTCACCCCTCCACTTT,CASSLVGGYNSPLHF
TRBJ2-2,NA,TRBV12-3/TRBV12-4,TRBD2,TGTGCCAGCAATAGGCTAGCGGGAGGGACCTACCTGTTTTTT,CASNRLAGGTYLFF
TRBJ2-1,few,TRBV6-5,NA,TGTGCCAGCAGTTACTCGGCGGATGTGTACAATGTAGAGCAGTTCTTC,CASSYSADVYNVEQFF
TRBJ2-7,NA,TRBV27,TRBD2,TGTGCCAGTAGACTAGCGGGGGGCCGAAGCTCCTACGAGCAGTACTTC,CASRLAGGRSSYEQYF
TRBJ2-7,NA,TRBV10-3,NA,TGTGCCATCAATAGGGACCGAGACTACGAGCAGTACTTC,CAINRDRDYEQYF
TRBJ2-5,few,TRBV7-9,TRBD2,TGTGCCAGCAGCTTACCTAGCGGGAGTACAGAGACCCAGTACTTC,CASSLPSGSTETQYF
TRBJ1-2,many,TRBV7-8,NA,TGTGCCAGCAGCCCCGACATAGGTTATGGCTACACCTTC,CASSPDIGYGYTF
TRBJ2-1,few,TRBV6-1,NA,TGTGCCAGCAGGGCACGCGGGGCCTCCTACAATGAGCAGTTCTTC,CASRARGASYNEQFF
TRBJ2-3,few,TRBV12-3/TRBV12-4,NA,TGTGCCAGCAGTTTAAGTCGACTAACCACAGATACGCAGTATTTT,CASSLSRLTTDTQYF
TRBJ2-7,few,TRBV5-1,TRBD1,TGCGCCAGCAGCTTCCCCAGGGACAGGGTAGAAGGGACCTACGAGCAGTACTTC,CASSFPRDRVEGTYEQYF
TRBJ2-5,NA,TRBV7-2,NA,TGTGCCAGCAGCTCCAGGGTTGTCCAAGAGACCCAGTACTTC,CASSSRVVQETQYF
TRBJ2-3,once,TRBV12-3/TRBV12-4,TRBD2,TGTGCCAGTAGAACTAGCGGGAGGGCCACAGATACGCAGTATTTT,CASRTSGRATDTQYF
TRBJ2-5,many,TRBV12-3/TRBV12-4,NA,TGTGCCAGCAGTTTTGTAGGGGGGAGCGGTTGGAAGACCCAGTACTTC,CASSFVGGSGWKTQYF
TRBJ2-4,few,TRBV20-1,NA,TGCAGTGCTAGACGACAGCCTAAAAACATTCAGTACTTC,CSARRQPKNIQYF
TRBJ2-1,few,TRBV4-3,NA,TGCGCCAGCAGCCTATCATTCGCTACGGCTGGGTCCTACAATGAGCAGTTCTTC,CASSLSFATAGSYNEQFF
TRBJ1-2,NA,TRBV11-2,NA,TGTGCCAGCAGCCCGGCCGCGGGGGGCTCTTATGGCTACACCTTC,CASSPAAGGSYGYTF
TRBJ2-5,many,TRBV28,NA,TGTGCCAGCAGAGATGGGGGCCGGGAGACCCAGTACTTC,CASRDGGRETQYF
TRBJ2-7,NA,TRBV7-8,NA,TGTGCCAGCAGCTTACCCGGTTGGGGGACCAAGAGCTCCTACGAGCAGTACTTC,CASSLPGWGTKSSYEQYF
TRBJ2-2,NA,TRBV7-9,NA,TGTGCCAGCAGCAGGCCTCTAGGGGCCGGCACCGGGGAGCTGTTTTTT,CASSRPLGAGTGELFF
TRBJ1-2,few,TRBV7-9,NA,TGTGCCAGCAGCTTCTCAGGACAGCTTTTTAACTATGGCTACACCTTC,CASSFSGQLFNYGYTF
TRBJ2-3,few,TRBV9,NA,TGTGCCAGCAGCGTAGGGGGTTCCATGGTGAATACGCAGTATTTT,CASSVGGSMVNTQYF
TRBJ2-1,NA,TRBV5-1,NA,TGCGCCAGCAGCTTGGCCCAAGGGGGTGATGAGCAGTTCTTC,CASSLAQGGDEQFF
TRBJ1-2,many,TRBV20-1,NA,TGCAGTGCTAGCCACCTGGGAGGGTTTGGAGGCTACACCTTC,CSASHLGGFGGYTF
TRBJ1-1,many,TRBV10-3,TRBD1,TGTGCCATCAGTGAAGACAGGGTTGGAACTGAAGCTTTCTTT,CAISEDRVGTEAFF
TRBJ2-7,many,TRBV6-2/TRBV6-3,TRBD2,TGTGCCAGCACCGCCTGGACTAGCGGTTCCTACGAGCAGTACTTC,CASTAWTSGSYEQYF
TRBJ2-2,NA,TRBV28,TRBD2,TGTGCCAGCAGCCGGGGGGGCCTGGACACCGGGGAGCTGTTTTTT,CASSRGGLDTGELFF
TRBJ2-3,NA,TRBV7-2,TRBD2,TGTGCCAGCAGCTTAAATCCAGCGGGGGGTTCAGATACGCAGTATTTT,CASSLNPAGGSDTQYF
TRBJ1-5,NA,TRBV6-2/TRBV6-3,NA,TGTGCCAGCAGTTACTATGCCTCAGCCCAGCATTTT,CASSYYASAQHF
TRBJ2-2,NA,TRBV9,NA,TGTGCCAGCAGCGGAGAGGGCGGCGGGGAGCTGTTTTTT,CASSGEGGGELFF
TRBJ1-1,few,TRBV11-2,NA,TGTGCCAGCAGCTTACAGACTGAAGCTTTCTTT,CASSLQTEAFF
TRBJ2-2,NA,TRBV27,NA,TGTGCCAGCAGTTTACGTACCCTCACCGGGGAGCTGTTTTTT,CASSLRTLTGELFF
TRBJ2-3,many,TRBV10-3,NA,TGTGCCATCAGTGAGTCGTCGCTCCAGGATACGCAGTATTTT,CAISESSLQDTQYF
TRBJ2-1,few,TRBV20-1,TRBD2,TGCAGTGCTAGAGCCCCCCCCCTAGCGGGATACAATGAGCAGTTCTTC,CSARAPPLAGYNEQFF
TRBJ1-2,NA,TRBV28,TRBD1,TGTGCCAGCAGCCTGAGTCCTGGTTTCGTCAGGGGGGGAGATGGCTACACCTTC,CASSLSPGFVRGGDGYTF
TRBJ2-3,NA,TRBV29-1,NA,TGCAGCGTTGTGAGGGTTAGCAGCACAGATACGCAGTATTTT,CSVVRVSSTDTQYF
TRBJ2-2,NA,TRBV27,NA,TGTGCCAGCAGTTTACGAAAGGTACACACCGGGGAGCTGTTTTTT,CASSLRKVHTGELFF
TRBJ2-1,NA,TRBV24-1,NA,TGTGCCACCAGTGCACGGAGCTCCTACAATGAGCAGTTCTTC,CATSARSSYNEQFF
TRBJ2-7,many,TRBV12-3/TRBV12-4,NA,TGTGCCAGCGGAACCGGACAGTACGAGCAGTACTTC,CASGTGQYEQYF
TRBJ2-7,NA,TRBV4-1,NA,TGCGCCAGCAGCCAGGTTAGCGGCGAGGTCTACGAGCAGTACTTC,CASSQVSGEVYEQYF
TRBJ1-1,NA,TRBV7-2,NA,TGTGCCAGCAGCTTAGCTTACGTCCGCACTGAAGCTTTCTTT,CASSLAYVRTEAFF
TRBJ1-6,few,TRBV20-1,TRBD1,TGCAGTGCTCCAGACAGGGTCATAGGGAATTCACCCCTCCACTTT,CSAPDRVIGNSPLHF
TRBJ2-3,many,TRBV7-9,NA,TGTGCCAGCCCCTCGGGGGACAGACGCACAGATACGCAGTATTTT,CASPSGDRRTDTQYF
TRBJ2-7,few,TRBV6-2/TRBV6-3,NA,TGTGCCAGCAGTTATTCTGGCGTTTTTTACAGAACCCCCCACGAGCAGTACTTC,CASSYSGVFYRTPHEQYF
TRBJ2-1,many,TRBV20-1,TRBD2,TGCAGTGCTAGAGATCCCAGCGGGGGGCCCTCCTACAATGAGCAGTTCTTC,CSARDPSGGPSYNEQFF
TRBJ2-5,many,TRBV10-3,NA,TGTGCCATCAGTGAGTCGAACAGGGCTGAGACCCAGTACTTC,CAISESNRAETQYF
TRBJ2-2,few,TRBV7-2,NA,TGTGCCAGCAGCTGGAGGGGGCTGGAGACCGGGGAGCTGTTTTTT,CASSWRGLETGELFF
TRBJ2-5,NA,TRBV5-1,NA,TGCGCCAGCAGCGGGGGGGGACAGCCTCAAGAGACCCAGTACTTC,CASSGGGQPQETQYF
TRBJ1-4,NA,TRBV6-2/TRBV6-3,NA,TGTGCCAGCAGTTCTTTCGGGCAGGGTTGGACTAATGAAAAACTGTTTTTT,CASSSFGQGWTNEKLFF
TRBJ2-6,NA,TRBV4-3,NA,TGCGCCAGCAGCCAAGTACAGCGTGGTGGGGCCAACGTCCTGACTTTC,CASSQVQRGGANVLTF
TRBJ1-1,few,TRBV7-2,NA,TGTGCCAGCAGCTTAGGGGCGGACCTCGCTGAAGCTTTCTTT,CASSLGADLAEAFF
TRBJ2-5,few,TRBV6-2/TRBV6-3,NA,TGTGCCACCGGTCTGAGGAGGAGGCAAGAGACCCAGTACTTC,CATGLRRRQETQYF
TRBJ2-3,few,TRBV20-1,NA,TGCAGTGCTATCTCCCCAGCCACAGATACGCAGTATTTT,CSAISPATDTQYF
TRBJ1-2,many,TRBV20-1,TRBD1,TGCAGTGCTAGCTCCCGGGGACAGGGATTCTATGGCTACACCTTC,CSASSRGQGFYGYTF
TRBJ2-2,few,TRBV29-1,NA,TGCAGCGTTGTGGGCCCGGGACAGAACACCGGGGAGCTGTTTTTT,CSVVGPGQNTGELFF